This T cell receptor (beta chain) was sequenced in a study of blood T cell repertoires in COVID-19 (dated by TCRdb to about 2020). Broadly, across the study: Collaborator samples came from the United States, Italy and Spain and covered acute and convalescent phases of COVID-19. The material from the prospective study consisted of cDNA or gDNA derived from T cells, B-cell-depleted T cells, or PBMCs. The dataset comprised deeply sampled blood TCRbeta repertoires from subjects exposed to, actively infected with, or recovered from COVID-19. A freely available public database, intended as a resource for researchers studying the immune response to SARS-CoV-2, is where the repertoires were released. Samples were obtained from the ongoing ImmuneRACE study (first 160 participants) and from over 1,000 subjects provided by 6 global collaborators. Sample metadata almost always included a de-identified subject ID, COVID-19 status, age in years and sex. Where available, HLA class I and class II types were obtained from metadata supplied by the sample provider rather than from assay-based typing.

TCRbeta CDR3 regions were amplified from genomic DNA by means of the immunoSEQ Assay, a bias-controlled multiplex PCR. On the authors' methods: The number of nucleated cells in each sample was estimated by amplification of reference gene primers within the assay. Sequence reads were collapsed and filtered to measure the absolute abundance of every unique TCRbeta CDR3 rearrangement. For each sample, productive Simpson clonality was calculated as the square root of Simpson's diversity index over productive rearrangements. This immuneACCESS table, as held by TCRdb, lists in-frame sequences with V and J called but not all clones. Of the missing ones, under half trace to an unresolved V gene in checked studies; the others have no known cause. The DNA was the basis for D and trimming; V, J and clone size are from that table. This sample comprises roughly 97,000 clones, less than 95% of them detected only once. The ten biggest clones cover approximately 1.5% of the sample.

Details on this clone: This receptor's antigen is unknown. No much larger clone is present one base from it, and per-base qualities are unavailable.

Broader findings and caveats from the paper: How much clinical and demographic metadata was included differed by source and by participant, and the metadata was provided uncurated.

Including cysteine and phenylalanine, the CDR3 has 16 amino acids. Here the CDR3 DNA is all that survives: 48 bases in frame from base 1. The germline V gene yields SGHRS for CDR1 and YFSETQ for CDR2. V loses 0 bases of germline sequence and J loses 1 base, and the interval between the two ends is 13 bases. The collaborating institutions used their own protocols to collect whole blood in K2EDTA tubes. Collaborator samples were shipped for TCRbeta analysis as frozen whole blood, isolated PBMCs, or DNA extracted from either sample type. The source is a man aged 55 to 70 with acute or convalescent COVID-19. Sequencing used peripheral blood. The receptor chain draws on TRBV5-1 and TRBJ1-1; a confident D gene designation cannot be given. The CDR3 here reads CASSLARYETNTEAFF. The DNA sequence is TGCGCCAGCAGCTTGGCCAGGTACGAGACGAACACTGAAGCTTTCTTT. Here the CDR3 is joined to the reference TRBV5-1 and TRBJ1-1 genes, and the full variable domain is: KAGVTQTPRYLIKTRGQQVTLSCSPISGHRSVSWYQQTPGQGLQFLFEYFSETQRNKGNFPGRFSGRQFSNSRSEMNVSTLELGDSALYLCASSLARYETNTEAFFGQGTRLTVV.